This T cell receptor (beta chain) emerged from a study of radiotherapy plus CTLA-4 blockade in lung cancer. Focal radiation with ipilimumab CTLA-4 blockade was given to patients with chemo-refractory metastatic non-small-cell lung cancer. The CDR3 spans 17 residues. Germline CDR1 reads SNHLY; CDR2 reads FYNNEI. Trimming removed 4 bases from V and 8 bases from J; junction bases left unmatched: 17. Assay used: immunoSEQ multiplex PCR; TCRdb lists only in-frame clones, some missing. Of 15,000 or so clones in the sample, under 75% are singletons; the top ten hold 40% to 65%. This clone came up once. The antigen is not known. The study, taken as a whole, reports: TCR clones from tumors expanded in blood after radiotherapy plus ipilimumab.

This rearrangement joins TRBV2 to TRBJ1-3, with TRBD1 identical over 7 bases. The sequence came from a human donor with non-small cell lung cancer whose response to radiotherapy plus ipilimumab could not be evaluated. The source was peripheral blood, collected from a patient treated with radiotherapy plus ipilimumab. CDR3 DNA sequence: TGTGCCAGCAGTGCTACCGGGGGGGGACAGACCGGAGACACCATATATTTT. Translation gives CASSATGGGQTGDTIYF.